The rows below give T cell receptor beta chains drawn from one sample of a study of Graves' ophthalmopathy and Graves' hyperthyroidism. TCRdb called the multiplex PCR reads again in MiXCR, with one record for every CDR3 protein. The sample contains 900,000 to 1,200,000 distinct CDR3 sequences, less than 45% of which appear only once. What was sequenced was peripheral blood or thyroid tissue (not recorded which). These receptors were obtained from an adult man with Graves' hyperthyroidism. The conserved cysteine and the conserved F or W are not part of the CDR3 here. Fields, in order: clone size, V gene, D gene, CDR3 protein. A D gene is named only where the DNA matches it firmly. Rows may omit the clone size; those that give it use once, few, many or a size class.

>NA|TRBV12-3/TRBV12-4|NA
ASSTGFYGQY
>few|TRBV29-1|NA
SVDFARNAEAF
>NA|TRBV10-3|TRBD1
AISDGQGGTGELF
>NA|TRBV29-1|NA
SALGRGGTGELF
>many|TRBV2|NA
ASSDLVREGPEAF
>many|TRBV5-6|TRBD1
ASSSVAGGDQPQH
>NA|TRBV6-6|TRBD1
ASSTTGDSPLH
>few|TRBV5-1|NA
ASSLGQGTNTGELF
>NA|TRBV2|NA
ASIIDGGGIGELF
>many|TRBV5-1|NA
ASSLGPEAF
>many|TRBV7-9|NA
ASSFAGDEQY
>many|TRBV7-2|NA
ASNQQWGRALH
>NA|TRBV7-8|TRBD1
ASSQGQGLF
>NA|TRBV12-3/TRBV12-4|TRBD2
ASSFRLAGTGELF
>many|TRBV20-1|NA
SAARAGMNTEAF
>NA|TRBV10-2|NA
ASSGGLAVNTEAF
>NA|TRBV7-7|NA
ASSSTAQETQY
>many|TRBV6-1|TRBD1
ASGGQVYSPLH
>NA|TRBV6-5|NA
ASSPRKDLRGTQY
>NA|TRBV10-1|TRBD2
ASSGQGTSGAYEQY